The 12 T cell receptor beta chains presented below share a single source sample, sequenced in a study of cytomegalovirus exposure and HLA in healthy donors. The PCR used 60 Vbeta and 13 Jbeta primers. Clones were sequenced by immunoSEQ multiplex PCR, and TCRdb holds only the in-frame ones, with some missing. The sample yields about 60,000 clones, around three quarters seen once. The material sequenced was PBMCs. These receptors all stem from a woman in her thirties in good health and CMV-seronegative.

The CDR3 region has the DNA TGCGCCAGTTCTCCTGGGACAGCCAAAGATACGCAGTATTTT. Protein sequence: CASSPGTAKDTQYF. The chain joins TRBV10-1 to TRBJ2-3, with TRBD1 matching 7 bases. Germline V gives CDR1 WNHNN, CDR2 SYGVQD (reference sequence). V gave up 9 bases and J gave up 5 bases; unmatched junction bases: 11. This CDR3 region has 14 residues.

The chain uses TRBV5-1 and TRBJ2-7; 7 bases match TRBD2. This CDR3 comprises 14 residues. V dropped 4 bases and J dropped 2; count of bases not matched to a gene: 6. Looked up from germline, CDR1 is SGHRS and CDR2 is YFSETQ. The CDR3 sequence is CASSGAGPAYEQYF. CDR3 in DNA: TGCGCCAGCAGCGGAGCGGGGCCCGCCTACGAGCAGTACTTC.

The chain recombines TRBV19 with TRBJ1-5; the match to TRBD1 covers 8 bases. The J segment lost 6 bases and the V segment lost 5 bases, leaving 3 bases of the junction unmatched. Germline CDR1 reads LNHDA; CDR2 reads SQIVND (reference sequence). There are 13 residues in the CDR3. CDR3 bases: TGTGCCAGTAGTCAGGGGGCAGGTCAGCCCCAGCATTTT. Protein: CASSQGAGQPQHF.

This clone was recorded only once. The V and J genes are TRBV14 and TRBJ2-7, with 7 bases lining up with TRBD1. Germline V lookup: CDR1 SGHDN, CDR2 FVKESK. The CDR3 has 12 amino acids. The V and J ends lost 4 bases and 6 bases, in that order; junction bases with no gene match: 3. Here the CDR3 reads CASSPSGGEQYF. CDR3 DNA: TGTGCCAGCAGCCCCTCAGGGGGCGAGCAGTACTTC.

This clone occurred a few times. The V gene is TRBV6-5, the J gene TRBJ1-1, with TRBD1 matching 9 bases. The J segment lost 5 bases and the V segment lost 6 bases, leaving 7 bases of the junction unmatched. The CDR3 is made up of 14 amino acids. Germline V CDR1 and CDR2: MNHEY, SVGAGI. The DNA of the CDR3 is TGTGCCAGCAGCTCCGACAGGGGGGTGACTGAAGCTTTCTTT. Its translation is CASSSDRGVTEAFF.

The rearrangement links TRBV5-6 to TRBJ1-2; TRBD1 might be the D (6 bases). The germline V and J ends were trimmed by 4 bases and 0 bases, with 10 bases remaining between them. This CDR3 comprises 14 residues. In germline, CDR1 is SGHDT, CDR2 YYEEEE. Here the CDR3 reads CASSTRTANYGYTF. The CDR3 coding sequence is TGTGCCAGCAGCACAAGGACAGCTAACTATGGCTACACCTTC.

The genes are TRBV25-1 and TRBJ2-7; perhaps TRBD2 as D (7 bases). Germline V gives CDR1 MGHDK, CDR2 SYGVNS. This CDR3 spans 15 amino acids. V was trimmed by 1 base and J by 1 base, leaving 11 bases between them. As DNA, the CDR3 is TGTGCCAGCAGTGAATGGGGAGGGGGGTCCTACGAGCAGTACTTC. This translates into CASSEWGGGSYEQYF.

The chain joins TRBV6-5 to TRBJ1-2; 8 bases fit TRBD1. The V gene end was trimmed by 2 bases and the J gene end by 8 bases; junction bases not matched to a gene: 10. CDR3 length: 15 residues. Germline loops: CDR1 MNHEY, CDR2 SVGAGI. The CDR3 nucleotides are TGTGCCAGCAGTTACACGAACAGGGGGTCACGGGGCTACACCTTC. Amino acid sequence: CASSYTNRGSRGYTF.

The gene calls are TRBV6-5 and TRBJ2-3; 9 nucleotides align to TRBD2. With V trimmed by 1 base and J by 5 bases, 1 base remained unmatched. Per the germline V gene, CDR1 is MNHEY and CDR2 is SVGAGI. There are 14 residues in the CDR3. CDR3 sequence reads: CASSYLTSGDTQYF. CDR3 nucleotides: TGTGCCAGCAGTTACTTGACTAGCGGAGATACGCAGTATTTT.

The chain joins TRBV29-1 to TRBJ2-2, with 13 bases identical to TRBD2. Germline CDR1 is SQVTM and CDR2 is ANQGSEA. This CDR3 is 16 amino acids long. J was trimmed by 0 bases and V by 6 bases; bases with no gene match: 4. The CDR3 protein is CSVGTSGTTNTGELFF. DNA for the CDR3: TGCAGCGTCGGGACTAGCGGGACCACGAACACCGGGGAGCTGTTTTTT.

The V gene is TRBV30, the J gene TRBJ2-7; no reliable D call. The CDR3 runs to 14 residues. V shed 0 bases and J shed 3 bases, with 12 bases lying between them. Germline V gives CDR1 GTSNPN, CDR2 SVGIG (reference sequence). The CDR3: CAWSVQSGYYEQYF. The CDR3 bases are TGTGCCTGGAGTGTACAGTCAGGCTACTACGAGCAGTACTTC.

The chain uses TRBV30 and TRBJ1-1; 7 positions agree with TRBD1. In germline, CDR1 is GTSNPN, CDR2 SVGIG (reference sequence). The CDR3 runs to 12 residues. The V gene end was trimmed by 7 bases and the J gene end by 9 bases; junction bases not matched to a gene: 11. The CDR3 sequence is CALRSGGLQAFF. The CDR3 coding sequence is TGTGCCTTGAGGTCAGGGGGACTTCAAGCTTTCTTT.